A selection of T cell receptor beta chains follows, all from one sample in a study of neurological immune-mediated disorders. One entry per CDR3 protein, called by TCRdb with MiXCR from the 5' RACE reads. Of 25,000 to 30,000 distinct CDR3 sequences detected, 3.3% appear once; the ten largest clones hold 6% to 9%. Sequencing used PBMCs. Receptors were obtained from a woman in her 30s with multiple sclerosis. Both conserved end residues are part of each CDR3. A D gene is named only where the DNA matches it firmly. Rows give clone size only sometimes, using once, few, many, or a class for an expanded clone.

j_call: TRBJ2-5
v_call: TRBV19
clone_size: many
d_call: NA
cdr3_aa: CASSVGTVRETQYF
cdr3_nt: TGTGCCAGTAGTGTCGGGACTGTTCGGGAGACCCAGTACTTC

j_call: TRBJ1-4
v_call: TRBV20-1
clone_size: many
d_call: NA
cdr3_aa: CSAKEGSTNEKLFF
cdr3_nt: TGCAGTGCGAAGGAGGGGTCAACTAATGAAAAACTGTTTTTT

j_call: TRBJ2-7
v_call: TRBV6-5
clone_size: many
d_call: NA
cdr3_aa: CASKQVQREVYEQYF
cdr3_nt: TGTGCCAGCAAGCAGGTACAGCGTGAGGTTTACGAGCAGTACTTC

j_call: TRBJ1-1
v_call: TRBV9
clone_size: many
d_call: NA
cdr3_aa: CASSPRGGRGTEAFF
cdr3_nt: TGTGCCAGCAGCCCAAGGGGGGGGCGAGGGACTGAAGCTTTCTTT

j_call: TRBJ1-6
v_call: TRBV5-1
clone_size: many
d_call: NA
cdr3_aa: CASSLKGGSYNSPLHF
cdr3_nt: TGCGCCAGCAGCTTAAAAGGGGGCTCCTATAATTCACCCCTCCACTTT

j_call: TRBJ2-3
v_call: TRBV5-1
clone_size: many
d_call: TRBD1
cdr3_aa: CASSQSGQGGDTQYF
cdr3_nt: TGCGCCAGCAGCCAAAGCGGACAGGGAGGAGATACGCAGTATTTT

j_call: TRBJ1-5
v_call: TRBV12-3/TRBV12-4
clone_size: many
d_call: NA
cdr3_aa: CASSLQGLTPQHF
cdr3_nt: TGTGCCAGCAGTTTGCAGGGTCTAACGCCCCAGCATTTT

j_call: TRBJ2-7
v_call: TRBV20-1
clone_size: many
d_call: NA
cdr3_aa: CSASGVRTYEQYF
cdr3_nt: TGCAGTGCTAGCGGGGTCAGGACATACGAGCAGTACTTC

j_call: TRBJ1-2
v_call: TRBV6-2/TRBV6-3
clone_size: medium-sized
d_call: NA
cdr3_aa: CASSYGPYGYTF
cdr3_nt: TGTGCCAGCAGTTACGGACCTTATGGCTACACCTTC

j_call: TRBJ2-1
v_call: TRBV20-1
clone_size: many
d_call: TRBD2
cdr3_aa: CSASGLAGAGDYNEQFF
cdr3_nt: TGCAGTGCTAGTGGACTAGCGGGAGCTGGGGACTACAATGAGCAGTTCTTC

j_call: TRBJ2-1
v_call: TRBV12-3/TRBV12-4
clone_size: NA
d_call: NA
cdr3_aa: CASSGEGLGGYNEQFF
cdr3_nt: TGTGCCAGCAGTGGAGAGGGGCTTGGAGGTTACAATGAGCAGTTCTTC

j_call: TRBJ2-1
v_call: TRBV3-1
clone_size: medium-sized
d_call: TRBD2
cdr3_aa: CASSSTSGRYNEQFF
cdr3_nt: TGTGCCAGCAGCTCTACTAGCGGGAGATACAATGAGCAGTTCTTC

j_call: TRBJ2-3
v_call: TRBV7-8
clone_size: many
d_call: NA
cdr3_aa: CASSPGPTLTDTQYF
cdr3_nt: TGTGCCAGCAGCCCCGGACCAACACTCACAGATACGCAGTATTTT

j_call: TRBJ2-1
v_call: TRBV7-2
clone_size: many
d_call: NA
cdr3_aa: CASSLAGTFGEQFF
cdr3_nt: TGTGCCAGCAGCTTAGCGGGGACCTTTGGTGAGCAGTTCTTC

j_call: TRBJ2-7
v_call: TRBV5-1
clone_size: medium-sized
d_call: NA
cdr3_aa: CASSPLLSSYEQYF
cdr3_nt: TGCGCCAGCAGCCCACTACTGAGCTCCTACGAGCAGTACTTC

j_call: TRBJ1-6
v_call: TRBV6-5
clone_size: many
d_call: NA
cdr3_aa: CASRKWHSPLHF
cdr3_nt: TGTGCCAGCAGAAAATGGCATTCACCCCTCCACTTT

j_call: TRBJ1-5
v_call: TRBV28
clone_size: many
d_call: NA
cdr3_aa: CASSFGIGNQPQHF
cdr3_nt: TGTGCCAGCAGTTTCGGGATAGGCAATCAGCCCCAGCATTTT

j_call: TRBJ2-3
v_call: TRBV15
clone_size: many
d_call: TRBD2
cdr3_aa: CATSRERGGYTDTQYF
cdr3_nt: TGTGCCACCAGCAGAGAACGGGGGGGATACACAGATACGCAGTATTTT

j_call: TRBJ2-2
v_call: TRBV15
clone_size: many
d_call: TRBD2
cdr3_aa: CATSRDGRTSGPGELFF
cdr3_nt: TGTGCCACCAGCAGAGATGGTAGGACTAGCGGACCCGGGGAGCTGTTTTTT

j_call: TRBJ2-1
v_call: TRBV11-2
clone_size: NA
d_call: TRBD2
cdr3_aa: CASSRLAGGYNEQFF
cdr3_nt: TGTGCCAGCAGCCGGCTAGCGGGAGGGTACAATGAGCAGTTCTTC